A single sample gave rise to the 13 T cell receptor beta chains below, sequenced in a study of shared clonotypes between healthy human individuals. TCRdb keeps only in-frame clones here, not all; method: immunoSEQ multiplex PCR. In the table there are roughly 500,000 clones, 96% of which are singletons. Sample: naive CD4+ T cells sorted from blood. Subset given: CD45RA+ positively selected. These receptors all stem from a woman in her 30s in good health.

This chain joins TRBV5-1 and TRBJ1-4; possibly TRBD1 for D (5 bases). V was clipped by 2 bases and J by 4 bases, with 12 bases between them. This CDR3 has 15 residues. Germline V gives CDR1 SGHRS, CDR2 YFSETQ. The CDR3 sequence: CASSFRGGINEKLFF. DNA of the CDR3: TGCGCCAGCAGCTTCCGTGGGGGGATTAATGAAAAACTGTTTTTT.

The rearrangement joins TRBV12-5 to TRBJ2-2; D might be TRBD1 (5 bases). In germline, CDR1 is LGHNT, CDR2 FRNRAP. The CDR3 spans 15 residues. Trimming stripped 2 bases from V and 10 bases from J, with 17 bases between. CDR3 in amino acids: CASGLRQGGAEELFF. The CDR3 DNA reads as TGTGCTAGTGGTTTGCGCCAGGGTGGGGCCGAGGAGCTGTTTTTT. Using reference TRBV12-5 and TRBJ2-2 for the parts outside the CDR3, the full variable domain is DARVTQTPRHKVTEMGQEVTMRCQPILGHNTVFWYRQTMMQGLELLAYFRNRAPLDDSGMPKDRFSAEMPDATLATLKIQPSEPRDSAVYFCASGLRQGGAEELFFGEGSRLTVL.

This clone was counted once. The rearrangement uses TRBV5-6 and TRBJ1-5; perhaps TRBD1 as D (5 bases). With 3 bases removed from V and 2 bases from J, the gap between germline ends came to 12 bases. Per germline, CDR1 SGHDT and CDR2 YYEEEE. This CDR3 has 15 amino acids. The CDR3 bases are TGTGCCAGCAGCTCCCTCGGACAAGGCAATCAGCCCCAGCATTTT. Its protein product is CASSSLGQGNQPQHF.

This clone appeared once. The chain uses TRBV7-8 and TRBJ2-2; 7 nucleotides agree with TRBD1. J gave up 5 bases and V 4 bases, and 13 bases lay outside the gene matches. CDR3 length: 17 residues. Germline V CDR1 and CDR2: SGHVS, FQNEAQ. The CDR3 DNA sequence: TGTGCCAGCAGCTCGATACAGACAGGGATGTGGACCGGGGAGCTGTTTTTT. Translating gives CASSSIQTGMWTGELFF. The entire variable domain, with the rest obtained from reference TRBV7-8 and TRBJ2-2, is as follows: GAGVSQSPRYKVAKRGQDVALRCDPISGHVSLFWYQQALGQGPEFLTYFQNEAQLDKSGLPSDRFFAERPEGSVSTLKIQRTQQEDSAVYLCASSSIQTGMWTGELFFGEGSRLTVL.

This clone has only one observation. Here the CDR3 DNA reads TGTGCCAGCAGTGGCACTAGCGGAAGCTCCTACGAGCAGTACTTC. Translating it yields CASSGTSGSSYEQYF. V gene TRBV6-5 combines with J gene TRBJ2-7; 8 nucleotides line up with TRBD2. J was trimmed by 0 bases and V by 5 bases; bases with no gene match: 6. The CDR3 extends over 15 amino acids. The germline CDR1 and CDR2 sequences are MNHEY and SVGAGI.

The CDR3 loop reads CASRLGNNQPQHF. CDR3 DNA: TGTGCCAGCCGACTCGGGAATAATCAGCCCCAGCATTTT. The chain recombines TRBV6-1 with TRBJ1-5; no firm D call. CDR1 and CDR2 (germline): MNHNS, SASEGT. V dropped 8 bases and J dropped 4 bases, with 12 bases sitting between them. This CDR3 contains 13 residues.

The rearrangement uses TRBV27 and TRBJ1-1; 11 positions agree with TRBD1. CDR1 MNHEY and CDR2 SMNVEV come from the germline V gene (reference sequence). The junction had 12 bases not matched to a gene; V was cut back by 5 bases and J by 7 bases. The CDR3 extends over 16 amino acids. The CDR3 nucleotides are TGTGCCAGCAGTGCCATATCCGGACAGGGGGCTGGTGAAGCTTTCTTT. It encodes CASSAISGQGAGEAFF.

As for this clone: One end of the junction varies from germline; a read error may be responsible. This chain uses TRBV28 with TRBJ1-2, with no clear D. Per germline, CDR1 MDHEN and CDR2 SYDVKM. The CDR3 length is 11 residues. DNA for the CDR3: TGTGCCAGCAGTCATAACAATGGCTACACCTTC. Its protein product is CASSHNNGYTF.

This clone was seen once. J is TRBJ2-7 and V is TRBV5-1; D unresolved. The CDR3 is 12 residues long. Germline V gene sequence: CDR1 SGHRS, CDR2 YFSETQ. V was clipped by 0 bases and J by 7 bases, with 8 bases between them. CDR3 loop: CASSLGAAEQYF. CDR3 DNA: TGCGCCAGCAGCTTGGGCGCGGCTGAGCAGTACTTC.

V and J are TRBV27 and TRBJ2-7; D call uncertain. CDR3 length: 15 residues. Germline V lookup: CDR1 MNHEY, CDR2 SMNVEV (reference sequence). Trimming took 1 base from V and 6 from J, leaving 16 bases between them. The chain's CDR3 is CASSLYVSPRVEQYF. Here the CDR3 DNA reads TGTGCCAGCAGTTTATATGTCTCCCCCCGGGTCGAGCAGTACTTC.

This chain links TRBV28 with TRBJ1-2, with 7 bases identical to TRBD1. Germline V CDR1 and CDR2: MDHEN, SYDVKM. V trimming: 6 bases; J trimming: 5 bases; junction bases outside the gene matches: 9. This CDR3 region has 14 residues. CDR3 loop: CASSPGQRIYGYTF. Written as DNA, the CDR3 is TGTGCCAGCAGCCCGGGACAGCGGATTTATGGCTACACCTTC.

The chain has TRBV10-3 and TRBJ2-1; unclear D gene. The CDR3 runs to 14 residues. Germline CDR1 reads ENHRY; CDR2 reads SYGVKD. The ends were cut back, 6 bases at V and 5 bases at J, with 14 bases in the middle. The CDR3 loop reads CAISLLSPDNEQFF. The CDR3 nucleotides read TGTGCCATCAGCTTACTAAGCCCCGACAATGAGCAGTTCTTC.

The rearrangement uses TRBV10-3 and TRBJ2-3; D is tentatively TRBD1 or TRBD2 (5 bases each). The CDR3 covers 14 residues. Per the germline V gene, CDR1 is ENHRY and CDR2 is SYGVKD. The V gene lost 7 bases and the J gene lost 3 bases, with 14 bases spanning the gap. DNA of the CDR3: TGTGCCATCAACCCCTCCGGGGCAACAGATACGCAGTATTTT. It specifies CAINPSGATDTQYF.